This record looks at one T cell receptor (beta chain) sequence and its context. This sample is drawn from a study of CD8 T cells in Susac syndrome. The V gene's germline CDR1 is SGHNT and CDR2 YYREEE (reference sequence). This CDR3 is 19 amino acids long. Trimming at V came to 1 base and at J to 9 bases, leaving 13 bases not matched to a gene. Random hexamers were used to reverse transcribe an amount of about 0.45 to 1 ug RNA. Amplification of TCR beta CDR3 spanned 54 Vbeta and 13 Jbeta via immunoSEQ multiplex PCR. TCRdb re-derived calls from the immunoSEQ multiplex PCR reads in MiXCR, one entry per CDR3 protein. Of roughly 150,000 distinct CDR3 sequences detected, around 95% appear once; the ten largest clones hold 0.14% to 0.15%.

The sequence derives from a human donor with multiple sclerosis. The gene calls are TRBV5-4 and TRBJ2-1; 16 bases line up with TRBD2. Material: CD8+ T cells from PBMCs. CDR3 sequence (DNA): TGTGCCAGCAGCTTGCCCACCGGGACTAGCGGGGGGGCCTATAGTGAGCAGTTCTTC. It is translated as CASSLPTGTSGGAYSEQFF.